These 28 T cell receptor beta chains share one sample of origin, sequenced in a study of patients and donors after allogeneic stem cell transplantation. TCRdb reprocessed the RT-PCR reads via MiXCR and lists one record per CDR3 protein. The sample includes around 200,000 distinct CDR3 sequences, around two fifths of them seen just once. The material sequenced was blood, either unsorted or a sorted T cell fraction (not recorded which). These receptors were collected from a human donor who was either an allogeneic HSCT recipient or a stem cell or donor lymphocyte infusion donor (not recorded which). It is not recorded whose cells these are; they may come from a transplant donor.

This clonotype appeared a few times. The chain recombines TRBV29-1 with TRBJ1-5; perhaps TRBD1 as D (5 bases). CDR1 and CDR2 from the germline V gene are SQVTM and ANQGSEA. The CDR3 length is 12 residues. Trimming removed 4 bases from V and 5 bases from J, with 9 bases in between. CDR3 nucleotides: TGCAGCGTTGTGTGGGGCGATCAGCCCCAGCATTTT. This sequence encodes CSVVWGDQPQHF.

This chain links TRBV12-3 or TRBV12-4 with TRBJ2-7; the D gene is possibly TRBD2 (6 bases). The CDR3 runs 15 residues. V was trimmed by 5 bases and J by 2 bases, leaving 16 bases between them. CDR3 bases: TGTGCCAGCAGTGGGGGGAGTGGACGGACCTACGAGCAGTACTTC. It codes for CASSGGSGRTYEQYF.

This clonotype was found a few times. This chain uses TRBV10-3 with TRBJ2-3; D is unresolved. Trimming removed 2 bases at V and 3 bases at J, with 15 bases between. The CDR3 is made up of 16 amino acids. Germline V gene sequence: CDR1 ENHRY, CDR2 SYGVKD. DNA for the CDR3: TGTGCCATCAGTGAGACAACTGAAAGTGATACAGATACGCAGTATTTT. It encodes CAISETTESDTDTQYF.

The V gene is TRBV3-1, the J gene TRBJ2-5; TRBD1 agrees at 8 bases. Germline values: CDR1 LGHDT, CDR2 YNNKEL (reference sequence). The J segment lost 5 bases and the V segment lost 2 bases, leaving 4 bases of the junction unmatched. The CDR3 loop spans 14 amino acids. CDR3 DNA: TGTGCCAGCAGCCAACAGGGGGCTTGGGAGACCCAGTACTTC. This encodes CASSQQGAWETQYF.

V gene TRBV4-2 combines with J gene TRBJ1-2, with a tentative D call TRBD1 (6 bases). The CDR3 has 15 residues. The V and J ends lost 1 base and 3 bases respectively, with 12 bases between them. The germline V gene encodes CDR1 LGHNA and CDR2 YNFKEQ. For the CDR3, the DNA is TGTGCCAGCAGCCAAGCTGCGACAGGCCACTATGGCTACACCTTC. Amino acids: CASSQAATGHYGYTF.

The V and J genes are TRBV5-8 and TRBJ1-4; no clear D gene. Deletions cut 1 base from V and 10 bases from J, with 5 bases between. Germline V CDR1 and CDR2: SGHTS, YDEGEE. CDR3 length: 11 amino acids. In DNA form, the CDR3 reads TGTGCCAGCAGCTTGACGGGAAAACTGTTTTTT. This encodes CASSLTGKLFF. Drawing the rest from reference TRBV5-8 and TRBJ1-4, the complete variable domain is EAGVTQSPTHLIKTRGQQATLRCSPISGHTSVYWYQQALGLGLQFLLWYDEGEERNRGNFPPRFSGRQFPNYSSELNVNALELEDSALYLCASSLTGKLFFGSGTQLSVL.

This chain uses TRBV5-6 with TRBJ1-6; D remains unclear. The CDR3 sequence is 16 residues long. The germline V and J ends were trimmed by 4 bases and 6 bases, with 17 bases remaining between them. Germline V gene data show CDR1 as SGHDT and CDR2 as YYEEEE. The CDR3: CASSPSGQNPNSPLHF. The CDR3 bases are TGTGCCAGCAGCCCGAGTGGCCAGAACCCTAATTCACCCCTCCACTTT.

V usage is TRBV7-9 and J usage is TRBJ1-2; no clear D gene. The V gene's germline CDR1 is SEHNR and CDR2 FQNEAQ (reference sequence). V lost 1 base and J lost 8, with 14 bases in between. This CDR3 is 14 amino acids long. CDR3 in amino acids: CASSLVGGVEGYTF. The CDR3 bases are TGTGCCAGCAGCTTAGTAGGCGGAGTTGAAGGCTACACCTTC.

This clonotype showed up just a few times. This rearrangement joins TRBV12-3 or TRBV12-4 to TRBJ2-3; 14 bases map to TRBD2. This CDR3 is built from 15 residues. V shed 5 bases and J 6 bases; nucleotides not matched to a gene: 4. The CDR3 loop is CASSPTSGGADTQYF. In nucleotides, the CDR3 is TGTGCCAGCAGTCCGACTAGCGGGGGGGCGGATACGCAGTATTTT.

The CDR3, as DNA: TGTGCCAGCAGCCCCCGCTCCCCGGGCCCCGGGGAGCTGTTTTTT. It codes for CASSPRSPGPGELFF. The genes are TRBV9 and TRBJ2-2; D is ambiguous. This CDR3 is 15 amino acids long. Germline assignment: CDR1 SGDLS and CDR2 YYNGEE. Between the trimmed V and J ends, which lost 4 bases and 6 bases, there was a span of 16 bases.

A single count supports this clonotype. The chain is built from TRBV12-3 or TRBV12-4 and TRBJ2-1; 10 bases are a match to TRBD2. V gave up 3 bases and J gave up 8 bases; unmatched junction bases: 7. The CDR3 has 15 residues. Here the CDR3 DNA reads TGTGCCAGCAGTTTTGCCAGCGGGGGGGCCCATGAGCAGTTCTTC. This sequence encodes CASSFASGGAHEQFF.

The V and J genes are TRBV5-1 and TRBJ2-7; D gene ambiguous. CDR3 size: 14 residues. The germline V gene encodes CDR1 SGHRS and CDR2 YFSETQ. V lost 1 base to trimming and J lost 0 bases, with 8 bases between them. CDR3 DNA: TGCGCCAGCAGCTTGAACCAGGCCTCCTACGAGCAGTACTTC. This translates into CASSLNQASYEQYF. The full variable domain, its missing parts supplied by reference TRBV5-1 and TRBJ2-7, is KAGVTQTPRYLIKTRGQQVTLSCSPISGHRSVSWYQQTPGQGLQFLFEYFSETQRNKGNFPGRFSGRQFSNSRSEMNVSTLELGDSALYLCASSLNQASYEQYFGPGTRLTVT.

This chain joins TRBV7-6 and TRBJ1-1; D gene uncertain. The CDR3 consists of 14 residues. V gave up 2 bases and J gave up 4 bases, with 11 bases separating them. Looked up from germline, CDR1 is SGHVS and CDR2 is FNYEAQ. Written as DNA, the CDR3 is TGTGCCAGCAGCTTATGGCCGGACGGCACTGAAGCTTTCTTT. Residues: CASSLWPDGTEAFF.

The J gene is TRBJ2-7, the V gene TRBV3-2; the table names TRBD1, a call not compared with the DNA. TRBV3-2 is a pseudogene segment. The CDR3 covers 14 residues. CDR3 sequence: CASSQGNRVYEQYF. CDR3 in DNA: TGTGCCAGCAGCCAAGGAAACAGGGTCTACGAGCAGTACTTC.

This clonotype has a handful of counts. The chain links TRBV4-2 to TRBJ2-7, with D perhaps being TRBD1 or TRBD2 (6 bases each). Germline V lookup: CDR1 LGHNA, CDR2 YNFKEQ. CDR3 length: 18 residues. Trimming took 2 bases from V and 0 from J, leaving 20 bases between them. The CDR3 sequence: CASSQRRGEGRSSYEQYF. In DNA, the CDR3 is TGTGCCAGCAGCCAAAGGAGGGGGGAAGGGAGAAGCTCCTACGAGCAGTACTTC.

The chain recombines TRBV5-1 with TRBJ2-4; maybe TRBD2 (5 bases). In germline, CDR1 is SGHRS, CDR2 YFSETQ. This CDR3 spans 19 amino acids. V was pared by 3 bases and J by 3 bases, with 25 bases between. CDR3 coding DNA: TGCGCCAGCAGCTCGCAACCGCCCCCCACCGGGATAGGCAAAAACATTCAGTACTTC. It yields the protein CASSSQPPPTGIGKNIQYF.

This chain connects TRBV14 to TRBJ1-2, with unresolved D. Germline V lookup: CDR1 SGHDN, CDR2 FVKESK. The CDR3 is made up of 15 amino acids. Trimming shortened V by 1 base and J by 6 bases, and 15 bases separated the two germline ends. CDR3 nucleotides: TGTGCCAGCAGCCAAGCTTTGGTGTACTCCCATGGCTACACCTTC. Protein: CASSQALVYSHGYTF. Variable domain in full (rest from reference TRBV14 and TRBJ1-2): EAGVTQFPSHSVIEKGQTVTLRCDPISGHDNLYWYRRVMGKEIKFLLHFVKESKQDESGMPNNRFLAERTGGTYSTLKVQPAELEDSGVYFCASSQALVYSHGYTFGSGTRLTVV.

This sequence joins TRBV5-1 and TRBJ1-4; 12 nucleotides match TRBD1. The CDR3 runs 17 residues. V lost 3 bases and J lost 0; bases outside the gene matches: 3. The germline V gene has CDR1 SGHRS and CDR2 YFSETQ. The CDR3: CASSWDRGQPTNEKLFF. CDR3 nucleotides: TGCGCCAGCAGCTGGGACAGGGGGCAGCCAACTAATGAAAAACTGTTTTTT.

The genes are TRBV6-2 or TRBV6-3 and TRBJ1-2; D is uncertain. Germline V gene sequence: CDR1 MNHEY, CDR2 SVGEGT. This CDR3 contains 13 residues. V was pared by 6 bases and J by 5 bases, with 13 bases between. This CDR3 is CASRAGVGYGYTF. The CDR3 DNA reads as TGTGCCAGCAGAGCAGGAGTCGGGTATGGCTACACCTTC.

The chain joins TRBV5-1 to TRBJ2-3; TRBD2 aligns across 11 bases. CDR3 length: 15 amino acids. V trimming: 4 bases; J trimming: 1 base; junction bases outside the gene matches: 2. Germline V gene lookup returns CDR1 SGHRS and CDR2 YFSETQ. DNA of the CDR3: TGCGCCAGCAGCCAGACTAGCGGGGGCACAGATACGCAGTATTTT. Translation: CASSQTSGGTDTQYF.

This clonotype showed up just once. The rearrangement joins TRBV20-1 to TRBJ2-7; 7 nucleotides align to TRBD1. The CDR3 runs 15 residues. In germline, CDR1 is DFQATT, CDR2 SNEGSKA (reference sequence). V lost 3 bases, J lost 2 bases, and 10 bases stayed unmatched. CDR3 sequence reads: CSARDRPEWAYEQYF. CDR3 nucleotides: TGCAGTGCTAGGGACAGGCCGGAGTGGGCCTACGAGCAGTACTTC.

The sample holds a few counts of this clonotype. CDR3 loop: CASSDFGRLDLPQHF. The CDR3 DNA follows: TGTGCCAGCAGTGACTTTGGACGCCTAGATCTGCCCCAGCATTTT. The chain combines TRBV6-1 with TRBJ1-5; D remains unclear. The V end lost 3 bases, the J end lost 9 bases, and 18 bases lay between the germline ends. Germline V lookup: CDR1 MNHNS, CDR2 SASEGT. There are 15 residues in the CDR3.

The sample holds a few counts of this clonotype. The rearrangement joins TRBV6-2 or TRBV6-3 to TRBJ1-1, with 7 bases identical to TRBD1. With V trimmed by 8 bases and J by 2 bases, 11 bases remained unmatched. This CDR3 spans 15 amino acids. CDR1 and CDR2 (germline): MNHEY, SVGEGT. The CDR3 coding sequence is TGTGCCAGCTACCCACAGGGACAGCTTAACACTGAAGCTTTCTTT. Translated: CASYPQGQLNTEAFF.

V is TRBV9 and J is TRBJ2-5, with D unclear. Trimming took 1 base from V and 8 from J, leaving 9 bases between them. The CDR3 is made up of 12 amino acids. Germline V gene data show CDR1 as SGDLS and CDR2 as YYNGEE. The CDR3 region is CASSVTGGTQYF. CDR3 DNA sequence: TGTGCCAGCAGCGTAACGGGCGGCACCCAGTACTTC.

This chain uses TRBV9 with TRBJ1-5; 7 bases fit TRBD1. Trimming took 0 bases from V and 4 from J; bases not matched to a gene: 4. From germline, CDR1 is SGDLS and CDR2 YYNGEE. The CDR3 is made up of 15 amino acids. The CDR3 here is CASSVGQGFNQPQHF. The CDR3 coding sequence is TGTGCCAGCAGCGTAGGACAGGGTTTTAATCAGCCCCAGCATTTT.

V is TRBV6-2 or TRBV6-3 and J is TRBJ1-5; no reliable D call. V lost 6 bases and J lost 2, with 8 bases in between. Germline lookup yields CDR1 MNHEY and CDR2 SVGEGT. CDR3 length equals 13 residues. CDR3 nucleotides: TGTGCCAGCAGGCTCGAGGGCAATCAGCCCCAGCATTTT. This translates into CASRLEGNQPQHF.

This clonotype was seen just once. The chain carries TRBV13 and TRBJ2-5; D perhaps matches TRBD1 (6 bases). V lost 4 bases, J lost 1 base, and 10 bases lay in between. The germline gives CDR1 PRHDT, CDR2 FYEKMQ (reference sequence). This CDR3 has 14 amino acids. The CDR3 DNA sequence: TGTGCCAGCAGCTACGGACAGCTCCAAGAGACCCAGTACTTC. Amino acids: CASSYGQLQETQYF.

V gene TRBV6-5 combines with J gene TRBJ1-1; D unclear. Trimming left V 6 bases short and J 1 base short, with 9 bases between. Germline values: CDR1 MNHEY, CDR2 SVGAGI. The CDR3 has 13 amino acids. The CDR3 DNA is TGTGCCAGCAGCTCCTGGCCGAACACTGAAGCTTTCTTT. This translates into CASSSWPNTEAFF.